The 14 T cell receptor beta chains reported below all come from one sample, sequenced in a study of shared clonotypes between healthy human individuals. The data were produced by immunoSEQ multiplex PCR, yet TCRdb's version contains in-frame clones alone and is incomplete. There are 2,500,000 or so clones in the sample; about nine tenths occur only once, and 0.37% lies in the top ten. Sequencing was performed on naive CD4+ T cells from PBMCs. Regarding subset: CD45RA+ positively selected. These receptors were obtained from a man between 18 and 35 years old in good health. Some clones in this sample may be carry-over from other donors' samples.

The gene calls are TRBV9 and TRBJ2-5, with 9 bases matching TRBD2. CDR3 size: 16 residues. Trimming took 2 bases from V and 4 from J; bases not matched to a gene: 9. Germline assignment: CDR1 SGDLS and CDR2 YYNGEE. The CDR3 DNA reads TGTGCCAGCAGCGTGGTTCCTAGCGGGATAGGAGAGACCCAGTACTTC. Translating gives CASSVVPSGIGETQYF.

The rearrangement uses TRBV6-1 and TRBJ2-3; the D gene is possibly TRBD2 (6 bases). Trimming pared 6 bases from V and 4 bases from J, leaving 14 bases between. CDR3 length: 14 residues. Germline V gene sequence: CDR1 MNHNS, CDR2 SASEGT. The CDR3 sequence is CASRGVGSPDTQYF. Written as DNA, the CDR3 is TGTGCCAGCAGGGGGGTCGGGAGCCCAGATACGCAGTATTTT.

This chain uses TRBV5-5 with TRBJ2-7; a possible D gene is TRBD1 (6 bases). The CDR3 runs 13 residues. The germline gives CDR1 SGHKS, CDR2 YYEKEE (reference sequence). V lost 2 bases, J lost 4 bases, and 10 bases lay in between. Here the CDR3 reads CASSLTGLYEQYF. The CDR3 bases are TGTGCCAGCAGCTTAACAGGGCTTTACGAGCAGTACTTC.

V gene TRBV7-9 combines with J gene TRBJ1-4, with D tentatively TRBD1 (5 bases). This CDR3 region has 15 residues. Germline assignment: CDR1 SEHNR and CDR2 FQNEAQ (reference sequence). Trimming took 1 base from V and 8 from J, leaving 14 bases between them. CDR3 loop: CASSLVGGWGEKLFF. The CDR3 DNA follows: TGTGCCAGCAGCTTAGTTGGGGGTTGGGGCGAAAAACTGTTTTTT.

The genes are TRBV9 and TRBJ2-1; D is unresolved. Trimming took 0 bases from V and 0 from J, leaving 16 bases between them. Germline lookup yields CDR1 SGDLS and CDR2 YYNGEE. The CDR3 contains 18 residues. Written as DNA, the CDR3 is TGTGCCAGCAGCGTAGCCCCTTTGGGCGGCGCCTCCTACAATGAGCAGTTCTTC. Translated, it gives CASSVAPLGGASYNEQFF.

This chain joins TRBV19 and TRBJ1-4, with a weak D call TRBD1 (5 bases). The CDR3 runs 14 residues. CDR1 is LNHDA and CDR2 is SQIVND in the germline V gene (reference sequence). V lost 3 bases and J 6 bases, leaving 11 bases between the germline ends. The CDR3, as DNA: TGTGCCAGTAGTATGGACAACGCGGATGAAAAACTGTTTTTT. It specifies CASSMDNADEKLFF. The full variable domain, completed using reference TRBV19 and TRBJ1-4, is DGGITQSPKYLFRKEGQNVTLSCEQNLNHDAMYWYRQDPGQGLRLIYYSQIVNDFQKGDIAEGYSVSREKKESFPLTVTSAQKNPTAFYLCASSMDNADEKLFFGSGTQLSVL.

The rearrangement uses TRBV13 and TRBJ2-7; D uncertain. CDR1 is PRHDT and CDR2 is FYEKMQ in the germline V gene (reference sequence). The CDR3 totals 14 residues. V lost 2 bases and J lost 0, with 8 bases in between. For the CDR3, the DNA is TGTGCCAGCAGCTTACGGCGTAGCTCCTACGAGCAGTACTTC. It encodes CASSLRRSSYEQYF. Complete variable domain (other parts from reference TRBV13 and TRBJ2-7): AAGVIQSPRHLIKEKRETATLKCYPIPRHDTVYWYQQGPGQDPQFLISFYEKMQSDKGSIPDRFSAQQFSDYHSELNMSSLELGDSALYFCASSLRRSSYEQYFGPGTRLTVT.

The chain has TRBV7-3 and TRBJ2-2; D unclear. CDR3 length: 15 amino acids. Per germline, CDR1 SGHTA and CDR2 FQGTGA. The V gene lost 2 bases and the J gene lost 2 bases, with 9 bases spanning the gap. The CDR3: CASSLFDRNTGELFF. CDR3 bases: TGTGCCAGCAGCTTATTCGATAGAAACACCGGGGAGCTGTTTTTT.

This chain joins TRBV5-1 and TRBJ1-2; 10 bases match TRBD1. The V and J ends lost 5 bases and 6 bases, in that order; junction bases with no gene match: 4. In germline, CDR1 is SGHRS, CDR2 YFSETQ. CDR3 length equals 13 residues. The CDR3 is CASRKTGGNGYTF. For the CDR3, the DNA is TGCGCCAGCAGGAAGACAGGGGGCAATGGCTACACCTTC.

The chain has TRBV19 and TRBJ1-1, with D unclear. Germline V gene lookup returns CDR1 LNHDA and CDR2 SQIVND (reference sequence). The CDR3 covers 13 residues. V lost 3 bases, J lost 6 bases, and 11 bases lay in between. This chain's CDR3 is CASSMEIEAEAFF. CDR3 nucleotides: TGTGCCAGTAGTATGGAGATAGAGGCTGAAGCTTTCTTT.

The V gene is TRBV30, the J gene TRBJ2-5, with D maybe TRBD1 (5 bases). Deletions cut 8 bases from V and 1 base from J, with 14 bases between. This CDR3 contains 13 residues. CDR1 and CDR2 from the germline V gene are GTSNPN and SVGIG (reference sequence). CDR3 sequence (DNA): TGTGCCCGAGCAACACAGGTCCAAGAGACCCAGTACTTC. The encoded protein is CARATQVQETQYF.

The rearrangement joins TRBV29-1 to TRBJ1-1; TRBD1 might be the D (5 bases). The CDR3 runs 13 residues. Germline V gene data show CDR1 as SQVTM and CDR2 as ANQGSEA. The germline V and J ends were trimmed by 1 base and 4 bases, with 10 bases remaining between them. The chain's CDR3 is CSVEAVGGTEAFF. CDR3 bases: TGCAGCGTTGAAGCGGTCGGGGGCACTGAAGCTTTCTTT.

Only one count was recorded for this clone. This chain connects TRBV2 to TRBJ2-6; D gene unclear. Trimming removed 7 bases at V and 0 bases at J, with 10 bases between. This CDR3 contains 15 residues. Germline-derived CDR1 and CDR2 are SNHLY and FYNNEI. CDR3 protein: CASTTFPSGANVLTF. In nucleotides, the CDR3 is TGTGCCAGCACTACCTTCCCCTCTGGGGCCAACGTCCTGACTTTC.

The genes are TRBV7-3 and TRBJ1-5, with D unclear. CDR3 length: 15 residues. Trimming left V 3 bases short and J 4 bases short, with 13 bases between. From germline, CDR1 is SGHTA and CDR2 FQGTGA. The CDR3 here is CASSFTTSKNQPQHF. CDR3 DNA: TGTGCCAGCAGCTTTACGACGAGTAAAAATCAGCCCCAGCATTTT.